These 21 T cell receptor beta chains were sequenced from one sample in a study of blood T cells in healthy people across ages. Then a second PCR, running roughly 7 to 11 cycles, was carried out with a sample-barcoded 5' primer and a J-beta primer mix. TCRdb re-called the 5' RACE reads with MiXCR, one entry per CDR3 protein. The table lists over 1,500,000 distinct CDR3 sequences, more than 35% of them singletons. What was sequenced was blood. The receptor set was obtained from a human donor in good health.

This chain connects TRBV29-1 to TRBJ2-7; D may match TRBD1 or TRBD2 (5 bases each). V lost 4 bases and J lost 2, with 12 bases in between. The CDR3 loop spans 13 amino acids. The V gene's germline CDR1 is SQVTM and CDR2 ANQGSEA. The CDR3 nucleotides read TGCAGCGTTGTCTTGGGGGAGCCCTACGAGCAGTACTTC. Its translation: CSVVLGEPYEQYF.

The chain employs TRBV12-3 or TRBV12-4 and TRBJ2-7, with D possibly matching TRBD1 (6 bases). This CDR3 has 15 residues. Trimming removed 2 bases from V and 3 bases from J, with 14 bases in between. CDR3 in DNA: TGTGCCAGCAGTTTAAGGCAGGGGAGCGGCTACGAGCAGTACTTC. It encodes CASSLRQGSGYEQYF.

The J gene is TRBJ1-2, the V gene TRBV20-1; D may be TRBD1 (5 bases). The length of the CDR3 is 12 residues. Germline V CDR1 and CDR2: DFQATT, SNEGSKA (reference sequence). Between the trimmed V and J ends, which lost 6 bases and 4 bases, there was a span of 12 bases. CDR3 nucleotide sequence: TGCAGTGCGATTGACAGAGCCTATGGCTACACCTTC. Amino acid sequence: CSAIDRAYGYTF.

Of note for this clonotype: One end of the junction is discordant with germline, which a read error may explain. The CDR3 spells CASRALAGGDMQYF. In nucleotides, the CDR3 is TGCGCCAGCAGAGCTTTGGCCGGGGGCGATATGCAGTATTTT. This sequence joins TRBV5-1 and TRBJ2-3; either TRBD1 or TRBD2 may supply D (6 bases each). This CDR3 contains 14 residues. The germline gives CDR1 SGHRS, CDR2 YFSETQ.

V usage is TRBV12-3 or TRBV12-4 and J usage is TRBJ2-1, with 7 nucleotides matching TRBD2. J was trimmed by 4 bases and V by 6 bases; bases with no gene match: 9. There are 15 residues in the CDR3. CDR3 coding DNA: TGTGCCAGCAGCGCCCCCCCGGGGGGTTACAATGAGCAGTTCTTC. Protein sequence: CASSAPPGGYNEQFF.

V and J are TRBV7-2 and TRBJ2-7, with a weak D call TRBD1 (6 bases). V lost 3 bases and J 3 bases, leaving 15 bases between the germline ends. This CDR3 has 15 residues. From germline, CDR1 is SGHTA and CDR2 FQGNSA. In nucleotides, the CDR3 is TGTGCCAGCAGCTTTTCCGGGACAAGTCACTACGAGCAGTACTTC. Its protein is CASSFSGTSHYEQYF.

The chain employs TRBV4-2 and TRBJ2-1; 7 positions agree with TRBD2. CDR3 length equals 14 residues. Germline V gene data show CDR1 as LGHNA and CDR2 as YNFKEQ. The V segment lost 5 bases and the J segment 5 bases; nucleotides outside the gene matches: 6. CDR3 in amino acids: CASSSRGTNNEQFF. The CDR3 coding sequence is TGTGCCAGCAGCTCCCGCGGGACTAACAATGAGCAGTTCTTC.

V gene TRBV20-1 combines with J gene TRBJ2-5; TRBD1 or TRBD2 may be the D gene (6 bases each). V lost 0 bases, J lost 5 bases, and 16 bases lay in between. Germline V CDR1 and CDR2: DFQATT, SNEGSKA (reference sequence). The CDR3 loop spans 15 amino acids. CDR3 sequence: CSARELGGAWETQYF. DNA of the CDR3: TGCAGTGCTAGAGAGTTGGGGGGCGCATGGGAGACCCAGTACTTC.

V gene TRBV7-9 combines with J gene TRBJ2-1, with D tentatively TRBD2 (7 bases). V lost 3 bases to trimming and J lost 5 bases, with 14 bases between them. Germline-derived CDR1 and CDR2 are SEHNR and FQNEAQ (reference sequence). CDR3 size: 15 residues. DNA of the CDR3: TGTGCCAGCAGCTTCCCAGGGGAGGGGAACAATGAGCAGTTCTTC. It yields the protein CASSFPGEGNNEQFF.

The chain is built from TRBV12-3 or TRBV12-4 and TRBJ2-3; 11 nucleotides line up with TRBD1. Unmatched junction bases numbered 12, after V lost 5 bases and J lost 5 bases. This CDR3 spans 17 amino acids. Written as DNA, the CDR3 is TGTGCCAGCAGTCCGGGACAGGGGGACGGGTTTTTAGATACGCAGTATTTT. Protein product: CASSPGQGDGFLDTQYF.

The chain couples TRBV4-3 to TRBJ1-1; D is unclear. Germline V CDR1 and CDR2: LGHNA, YSLEER. CDR3 size: 15 residues. Trimming took off 4 bases at V and 0 bases at J, with 12 bases between the two ends. The DNA for the CDR3 is TGCGCCAGCAGCCGGGGAATCGGGATGAACACTGAAGCTTTCTTT. Its translation: CASSRGIGMNTEAFF.

The V gene is TRBV20-1, the J gene TRBJ1-5; a possible D gene is TRBD1 (6 bases). Germline CDR1 reads DFQATT; CDR2 reads SNEGSKA (reference sequence). Trimming removed 2 bases at V and 1 base at J, with 9 bases between. The CDR3 extends over 14 amino acids. The CDR3 nucleotides are TGCAGTGCTAGAAAAGGACAGAGCAATCAGCCCCAGCATTTT. It codes for CSARKGQSNQPQHF.

V and J are TRBV7-9 and TRBJ1-1, with TRBD1 as a possible D gene (5 bases). The V gene lost 1 base and the J gene lost 0 bases, with 12 bases spanning the gap. Germline V CDR1 and CDR2: SEHNR, FQNEAQ (reference sequence). CDR3 length equals 16 residues. The CDR3 protein is CASSLDTGYMNTEAFF. In DNA, the CDR3 is TGTGCCAGCAGCTTAGATACAGGATATATGAACACTGAAGCTTTCTTT.

The rearrangement joins TRBV20-1 to TRBJ2-7; 8 bases agree with TRBD1. V shed 0 bases and J 0 bases; nucleotides not matched to a gene: 4. The CDR3 sequence is 15 residues long. Looked up from germline, CDR1 is DFQATT and CDR2 is SNEGSKA (reference sequence). Written as DNA, the CDR3 is TGCAGTGCTAGAGACCAGGGGGCGGGCTCCTACGAGCAGTACTTC. Its protein product is CSARDQGAGSYEQYF.

The chain employs TRBV6-5 and TRBJ1-1; D perhaps matches TRBD1 (5 bases). Germline V gene data show CDR1 as MNHEY and CDR2 as SVGAGI. V shed 2 bases and J shed 3 bases, with 10 bases lying between them. The CDR3 has 14 amino acids. The CDR3 DNA is TGTGCCAGCAGTTACGAGGCGGGGCACACTGAAGCTTTCTTT. Its protein product is CASSYEAGHTEAFF.

The chain is built from TRBV7-9 and TRBJ2-1, with 9 bases fitting TRBD2. Trimming at V came to 0 bases and at J to 3 bases, leaving 12 bases not matched to a gene. Germline V CDR1 and CDR2: SEHNR, FQNEAQ (reference sequence). The CDR3 consists of 19 residues. In nucleotides, the CDR3 is TGTGCCAGCAGCTTAGCTCTGCGCGGGGGGGCCTCGGTCTACAATGAGCAGTTCTTC. Amino acid sequence: CASSLALRGGASVYNEQFF.

This clonotype occurred a few times. The V call is TRBV28, the J call TRBJ2-1; 7 bases are shared with TRBD1. V gave up 4 bases and J gave up 2 bases; unmatched junction bases: 11. The CDR3 extends over 17 amino acids. Germline assignment: CDR1 MDHEN and CDR2 SYDVKM. The CDR3 region is CASSYSPRQGAYNEQFF. In nucleotides, the CDR3 is TGTGCCAGCAGTTATTCCCCCCGACAGGGAGCCTACAATGAGCAGTTCTTC. Using reference TRBV28 and TRBJ2-1 for the parts outside the CDR3, the full variable domain is DVKVTQSSRYLVKRTGEKVFLECVQDMDHENMFWYRQDPGLGLRLIYFSYDVKMKEKGDIPEGYSVSREKKERFSLILESASTNQTSMYLCASSYSPRQGAYNEQFFGPGTRLTVL.

A few counts support this clonotype. The chain links TRBV7-2 to TRBJ2-3; possibly TRBD2 for D (6 bases). Germline V gene sequence: CDR1 SGHTA, CDR2 FQGNSA. Between the trimmed V and J ends, which lost 1 base and 1 base, there was a span of 18 bases. The length of the CDR3 is 18 residues. CDR3 sequence (DNA): TGTGCCAGCAGCTTAGACGGTGGTTGGAGGGGAGGCACAGATACGCAGTATTTT. It is translated as CASSLDGGWRGGTDTQYF.

The V and J genes are TRBV29-1 and TRBJ2-7; D gene uncertain. This CDR3 is 12 amino acids long. V dropped 4 bases and J dropped 2 bases, with 9 bases sitting between them. Per the germline V gene, CDR1 is SQVTM and CDR2 is ANQGSEA. The CDR3 nucleotides read TGCAGCGTTGTAACGGTCACCTACGAGCAGTACTTC. This translates into CSVVTVTYEQYF.

The J gene is TRBJ2-5, the V gene TRBV7-9; TRBD2 matches 8 bases. The CDR3 is 17 amino acids. Germline V CDR1 and CDR2: SEHNR, FQNEAQ (reference sequence). The V and J ends lost 2 bases and 3 bases, in that order; junction bases with no gene match: 11. The CDR3 sequence: CASSLSLSGVGEETQYF. The CDR3 nucleotides are TGTGCCAGCAGCTTAAGCCTTAGCGGGGTTGGTGAAGAGACCCAGTACTTC.

This clonotype was counted only a few times. Written as DNA, the CDR3 is TGCAGTGCTAGAGATGTCGGGGGTAAGGTGTACGAGCAGTACTTC. Translation gives CSARDVGGKVYEQYF. The J gene is TRBJ2-4, the V gene TRBV20-1, with a weak D call TRBD2 (6 bases). Gene TRBJ2-7 matches the end of the DNA better, so the J call may be wrong. Germline CDR1 reads DFQATT; CDR2 reads SNEGSKA (reference sequence). CDR3 size: 15 residues.